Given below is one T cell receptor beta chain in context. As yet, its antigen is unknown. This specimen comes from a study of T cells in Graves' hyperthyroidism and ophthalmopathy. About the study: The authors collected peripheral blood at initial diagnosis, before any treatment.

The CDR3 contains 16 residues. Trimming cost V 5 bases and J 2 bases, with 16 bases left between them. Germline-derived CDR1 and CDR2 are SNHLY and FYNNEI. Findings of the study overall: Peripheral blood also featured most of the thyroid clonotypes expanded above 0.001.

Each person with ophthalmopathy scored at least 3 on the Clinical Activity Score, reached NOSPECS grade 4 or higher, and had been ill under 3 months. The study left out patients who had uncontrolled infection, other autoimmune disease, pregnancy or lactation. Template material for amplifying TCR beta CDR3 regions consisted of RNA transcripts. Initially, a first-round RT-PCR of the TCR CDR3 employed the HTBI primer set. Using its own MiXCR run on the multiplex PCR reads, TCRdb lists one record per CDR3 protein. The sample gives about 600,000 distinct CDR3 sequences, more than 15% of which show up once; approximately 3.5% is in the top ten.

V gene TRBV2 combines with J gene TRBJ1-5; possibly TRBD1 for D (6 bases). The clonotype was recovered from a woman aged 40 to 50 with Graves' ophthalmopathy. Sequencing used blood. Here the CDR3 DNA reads TGTGCCAGCAGTTTACAAGGGGGGGAAGGCAATCAGCCCCAGCATTTT. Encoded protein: CASSLQGGEGNQPQHF.